The next 8 T cell receptor beta chains were all read from a single sample in a study of identical twins (dated by TCRdb to the mid-2010s). Library generation was performed with 5' RACE. The listed sequencing device is Illumina HiSeq 2000. TCRdb reprocessed the public reads (quality trimming at Q25 with fastp, clone calling with MiXCR) and kept in-frame beta chains. Rows with one shared CDR3 protein collapse into an entry with the most common genes and DNA. The sample records a few hundred thousand distinct CDR3 sequences, less than 25% of which are singletons. Over 2.5% of the sample belongs to the ten largest clones. These records were also assigned to another study, of T cells expressing NK-cell markers.

Sequenced input: CD4+ T cells sorted from blood. These TCRs come from a woman in her late teens or twenties in good health.

The V gene is TRBV20-1, the J gene TRBJ2-1; 8 nucleotides line up with TRBD2. Germline trimming cut 6 bases from V and 8 bases from J; bases unmatched to any gene: 12. CDR1 and CDR2 from the germline V gene are DFQATT and SNEGSKA (reference sequence). CDR3 length: 14 amino acids. CDR3 sequence (DNA): TGCAGTGCCCAGACGAGCGGGAGTCGGGATGAGCAGTTCTTC. This gives the protein CSAQTSGSRDEQFF.

The chain recombines TRBV12-3 or TRBV12-4 with TRBJ2-7; TRBD1 matches 9 bases. J was trimmed by 5 bases and V by 3 bases; bases with no gene match: 8. The CDR3 spans 15 residues. CDR3 residues: CASSFLGQGYHEQYF. The DNA of the CDR3 is TGTGCCAGCAGTTTCTTGGGACAGGGTTACCACGAGCAGTACTTC.

The rearrangement uses TRBV18 and TRBJ1-4; D perhaps matches TRBD1 (5 bases). Deletions cut 3 bases from V and 5 bases from J, with 13 bases between. Germline CDR1 is KGHSH and CDR2 is LQKENI. The length of the CDR3 is 15 residues. Here the CDR3 DNA reads TGTGCCAGCTCACCCTTTGGGGGAGAAAATGAAAAACTGTTTTTT. As protein: CASSPFGGENEKLFF. Drawing the rest from reference TRBV18 and TRBJ1-4, the complete variable domain is NAGVMQNPRHLVRRRGQEARLRCSPMKGHSHVYWYRQLPEEGLKFMVYLQKENIIDESGMPKERFSAEFPKEGPSILRIQQVVRGDSAAYFCASSPFGGENEKLFFGSGTQLSVL.

The V call is TRBV20-1, the J call TRBJ2-1; D possibly corresponds to TRBD2 (5 bases). Germline loops: CDR1 DFQATT, CDR2 SNEGSKA (reference sequence). V lost 3 bases and J 7 bases, leaving 16 bases between the germline ends. This CDR3 has 14 residues. CDR3 amino acids: CSASPLGMGNEQFF. CDR3 bases: TGCAGTGCTAGCCCACTAGGAATGGGGAATGAGCAGTTCTTC.

The CDR3 region is CASSLRYFYEQYF. As DNA, the CDR3 is TGTGCCAGCAGTTTAAGGTATTTCTACGAGCAGTACTTC. This chain uses TRBV27 with TRBJ2-7; D unresolved. CDR1 and CDR2 (germline): MNHEY, SMNVEV (reference sequence). Trimming removed 2 bases from V and 3 bases from J, with 8 bases in between. The CDR3 extends over 13 amino acids.

This clonotype showed up just a few times. This chain connects TRBV7-9 to TRBJ2-2; D uncertain. V was trimmed by 6 bases and J by 5 bases, leaving 10 bases between them. CDR1 is SEHNR, CDR2 FQNEAQ, per germline (reference sequence). The CDR3 runs to 13 residues. The CDR3 DNA reads as TGTGCCAGCAGGTTTTTTGGGACCGGGGAGCTGTTTTTT. It yields the protein CASRFFGTGELFF. The whole variable domain, filled in from reference TRBV7-9 and TRBJ2-2, reads DTGVSQNPRHKITKRGQNVTFRCDPISEHNRLYWYRQTLGQGPEFLTYFQNEAQLEKSRLLSDRFSAERPKGSFSTLEIQRTEQGDSAMYLCASRFFGTGELFFGEGSRLTVL.

The table lists this clonotype with many counts. This chain joins TRBV6-5 and TRBJ1-1; a weak D match, TRBD1 (5 bases). Germline values: CDR1 MNHEY, CDR2 SVGAGI. The CDR3 length is 17 residues. The V gene lost 2 bases and the J gene lost 0 bases, with 16 bases spanning the gap. In DNA, the CDR3 is TGTGCCAGCAGTTACACGGGGGTTGGGATGATGAACACTGAAGCTTTCTTT. Residues: CASSYTGVGMMNTEAFF.

This clonotype showed up just a few times. This chain uses TRBV12-5 with TRBJ2-1; a weak D match, TRBD1 (6 bases). The CDR3 covers 14 residues. V was trimmed by 2 bases and J by 5 bases, leaving 10 bases between them. Germline loops: CDR1 LGHNT, CDR2 FRNRAP. The CDR3 bases are TGTGCTAGTGGTTTGACTAGGGGGAACAATGAGCAGTTCTTC. It is translated as CASGLTRGNNEQFF.